This T cell receptor (beta chain) was recovered during a study of blood T cell repertoires in COVID-19. Generated by immunoSEQ multiplex PCR, the TCRdb table keeps only in-frame clones and is missing some. The data show some 150,000 clones, 75% to 90% seen once. The V gene's germline CDR1 is SGHRS and CDR2 YFSETQ. Trimming cost V 5 bases and J 7 bases; bases outside gene matches: 8. The CDR3 is 16 residues long. This rearrangement joins TRBV5-1 to TRBJ1-6; TRBD1 matches 11 bases. Sequencing was done on a sample of peripheral blood. This receptor was obtained from a man in his forties or fifties who had recovered from COVID-19. For the CDR3, the DNA is TGCGCCAGCAGGCCTGGGACAGGGGGGCTGAATTCACCCCTCCACTTT. This codes for CASRPGTGGLNSPLHF.